These 25 T cell receptor beta chains were all obtained from the same sample, sequenced in a study of blood T cell repertoires in COVID-19. Assay used: immunoSEQ multiplex PCR; TCRdb lists only in-frame clones, some missing. The sample records about 140,000 clones, around four fifths being singletons. Sequencing was carried out using PBMCs or T cells enriched from blood (not recorded which). These receptor sequences come from a woman aged 40 to 55 who had recovered from COVID-19.

V is TRBV29-1 and J is TRBJ2-1, with TRBD2 matching 8 bases. Germline V lookup: CDR1 SQVTM, CDR2 ANQGSEA. V dropped 7 bases and J dropped 7; count of bases not matched to a gene: 15. There are 15 residues in the CDR3. The CDR3 sequence is CSAPGGRGGPNEQFF. CDR3 DNA sequence: TGCAGCGCCCCGGGCGGTCGGGGGGGCCCAAATGAGCAGTTCTTC.

The chain recombines TRBV4-1 with TRBJ2-1; D is perhaps TRBD2 (7 bases). The CDR3 length is 15 residues. The V end was cut by 3 bases, the J end by 4 bases, with 13 bases between. Germline V CDR1 and CDR2: MGHRA, YSYEKL. CDR3: CASSQGAGAYNEQFF. CDR3 DNA: TGCGCCAGCAGCCAGGGGGCGGGGGCGTACAATGAGCAGTTCTTC.

Concerning this clone: The sample carries other DNA sequences with the same CDR3. The chain links TRBV3-1 (or the pseudogene TRBV3-2) to TRBJ1-6, with 10 bases aligning to TRBD1. V was pared by 4 bases and J by 10 bases, with 7 bases of the junction left unmatched. The germline V gene has CDR1 LGHDT and CDR2 YNNKEL (reference sequence). The CDR3 loop spans 15 amino acids. CDR3 residues: CASSPTGTGVSPLHF. The DNA for the CDR3 is TGTGCCAGCAGCCCCACCGGGACAGGGGTGTCACCCCTCCACTTT.

The chain joins TRBV6-5 to TRBJ2-1; tentatively, D is TRBD2 (5 bases). Germline CDR1 and CDR2: MNHEY and SVGAGI. The CDR3 is made up of 13 amino acids. Trimming pared 6 bases from V and 10 bases from J, leaving 16 bases between. CDR3 sequence reads: CASRGTGSPEQFF. The DNA of the CDR3 is TGTGCCAGCAGAGGAACGGGATCTCCGGAGCAGTTCTTC.

This clone came up a few times. The chain employs TRBV5-1 and TRBJ1-3; 7 nucleotides align to TRBD1. This CDR3 contains 15 residues. Germline CDR1 reads SGHRS; CDR2 reads YFSETQ. Trimming took 2 bases from V and 4 from J; bases not matched to a gene: 6. CDR3 sequence reads: CASSLRGGEGNTIYF. The CDR3 bases are TGCGCCAGCAGCTTACGAGGGGGCGAAGGAAACACCATATATTTT.

The chain uses TRBV5-1 and TRBJ2-2; 12 bases map to TRBD1. The V gene's germline CDR1 is SGHRS and CDR2 YFSETQ. This CDR3 contains 16 residues. V was pared by 4 bases and J by 4 bases, with 5 bases of the junction left unmatched. CDR3: CASSRDRGQGTGELFF. As DNA, the CDR3 is TGCGCCAGCAGCCGGGACAGGGGGCAGGGCACCGGGGAGCTGTTTTTT.

V is TRBV5-1 and J is TRBJ2-1; 8 bases match TRBD1. J lost 0 bases, V lost 5 bases, and 4 bases had no gene match. This CDR3 contains 15 residues. CDR1 is SGHRS and CDR2 is YFSETQ in the germline V gene. CDR3 bases: TGCGCCAGCAGAACTACAGGGGGCTCCTACAATGAGCAGTTCTTC. Its translation is CASRTTGGSYNEQFF.

V gene TRBV5-1 combines with J gene TRBJ2-3; 10 positions match TRBD2. Germline CDR1 reads SGHRS; CDR2 reads YFSETQ. Trimming took 2 bases from V and 5 from J; bases not matched to a gene: 5. The CDR3 spans 15 residues. The CDR3 spells CASSFSGGARDTQYF. The CDR3 coding sequence is TGCGCCAGCAGCTTCAGCGGGGGGGCAAGAGATACGCAGTATTTT.

V and J are TRBV13 and TRBJ1-1, with 7 nucleotides matching TRBD1. V shed 4 bases and J 7 bases; nucleotides not matched to a gene: 9. Germline V gives CDR1 PRHDT, CDR2 FYEKMQ (reference sequence). The CDR3 extends over 14 amino acids. The chain's CDR3 is CASSSYSYRGEAFF. For the CDR3, the DNA is TGTGCCAGCAGCTCATACTCCTACAGGGGTGAAGCTTTCTTT.

This clone occurred once. The rearrangement links TRBV5-1 to TRBJ2-5; TRBD1 aligns across 7 bases. The germline V gene has CDR1 SGHRS and CDR2 YFSETQ. This CDR3 spans 14 amino acids. Trimming at V came to 4 bases and at J to 4 bases, leaving 7 bases not matched to a gene. CDR3 sequence (DNA): TGCGCCAGCAGCCCCACAGGGGAAGGAGAGACCCAGTACTTC. It is translated as CASSPTGEGETQYF.

The rearrangement joins TRBV6-5 to TRBJ1-5, with 11 bases fitting TRBD1. The CDR3 has 15 residues. Germline values: CDR1 MNHEY, CDR2 SVGAGI. J was trimmed by 6 bases and V by 8 bases; bases with no gene match: 9. CDR3 in amino acids: CASQPGQGAGQPQHF. DNA for the CDR3: TGTGCCAGCCAGCCAGGACAGGGGGCAGGTCAGCCCCAGCATTTT.

V is TRBV13 and J is TRBJ1-5; 11 nucleotides align to TRBD1. Germline loops: CDR1 PRHDT, CDR2 FYEKMQ (reference sequence). The length of the CDR3 is 14 residues. The V segment lost 3 bases and the J segment 7 bases; nucleotides outside the gene matches: 2. The CDR3 spells CASSFGQGAQPQHF. The CDR3 nucleotides are TGTGCCAGCAGCTTTGGACAGGGGGCACAGCCCCAGCATTTT. Complete variable domain (other parts from reference TRBV13 and TRBJ1-5): AAGVIQSPRHLIKEKRETATLKCYPIPRHDTVYWYQQGPGQDPQFLISFYEKMQSDKGSIPDRFSAQQFSDYHSELNMSSLELGDSALYFCASSFGQGAQPQHFGDGTRLSIL.

In the case of this clone: A junction end diverges from the germline sequence, so it may reflect a read error. The chain couples TRBV7-9 to TRBJ1-1, with 9 bases lining up with TRBD1. The CDR3 has 13 amino acids. CDR1 and CDR2 (germline): SEHNR, FQNEAQ (reference sequence). This CDR3 reads CASSSSTSTGGVF. CDR3 bases: TGTGCCAGCAGCTCCTCAACCTCGACAGGGGGGGTATTT.

The chain combines TRBV19 with TRBJ2-7; D is possibly TRBD2 (6 bases). The V end lost 5 bases, the J end lost 3 bases, and 14 bases lay between the germline ends. This CDR3 has 14 residues. Looked up from germline, CDR1 is LNHDA and CDR2 is SQIVND (reference sequence). CDR3 nucleotide sequence: TGTGCCAGTAGTGCCCGGTGGGGGGACTACGAGCAGTACTTC. It yields the protein CASSARWGDYEQYF.

This clone was seen once. This sequence joins TRBV2 and TRBJ1-4, with TRBD1 identical over 10 bases. CDR1 is SNHLY and CDR2 is FYNNEI in the germline V gene. There are 16 residues in the CDR3. With 7 bases clipped from V and 1 base from J, the junction kept 6 bases outside the gene matches. CDR3 region: CASTWGTGVTNEKLFF. The CDR3 DNA follows: TGTGCCAGCACCTGGGGGACAGGGGTAACTAATGAAAAACTGTTTTTT. Together with reference TRBV2 and TRBJ1-4, the CDR3 gives the full variable domain: EPEVTQTPSHQVTQMGQEVILRCVPISNHLYFYWYRQILGQKVEFLVSFYNNEISEKSEIFDDQFSVERPDGSNFTLKIRSTKLEDSAMYFCASTWGTGVTNEKLFFGSGTQLSVL.

The chain carries TRBV7-3 and TRBJ1-1; a weak D match, TRBD1 (5 bases). V gave up 2 bases and J gave up 0 bases, with 19 bases separating them. The CDR3 spans 18 residues. Germline V gene data show CDR1 as SGHTA and CDR2 as FQGTGA. The CDR3 sequence: CASSLSGVPGAMNTEAFF. CDR3 DNA sequence: TGTGCCAGCAGCTTATCGGGGGTTCCTGGGGCGATGAACACTGAAGCTTTCTTT.

The chain is built from TRBV24-1 and TRBJ2-2; no firm D call. The CDR3 contains 12 residues. The V end was cut by 5 bases, the J end by 7 bases, with 7 bases between. CDR1 and CDR2 (germline): KGHDR, SFDVKD. The CDR3 is CATSAVHGELFF. In nucleotides, the CDR3 is TGTGCCACCAGTGCGGTTCACGGGGAGCTGTTTTTT.

V and J are TRBV5-5 and TRBJ2-7, with D unclear. The CDR3 contains 13 residues. V lost 2 bases to trimming and J lost 1 base, with 7 bases between them. The germline CDR1 and CDR2 sequences are SGHKS and YYEKEE (reference sequence). The CDR3 is CASSFFQSYEQYF. For the CDR3, the DNA is TGTGCCAGCAGCTTTTTTCAGTCCTACGAGCAGTACTTC.

This rearrangement joins TRBV19 to TRBJ2-1, with 12 bases that match TRBD2. This CDR3 has 15 amino acids. CDR1 LNHDA and CDR2 SQIVND come from the germline V gene (reference sequence). The V segment lost 5 bases and the J segment 9 bases; nucleotides outside the gene matches: 8. The CDR3 DNA reads as TGTGCCAGTAGTTCCCCCCCGGGACTAGCGGGTGAGCAGTTCTTC. It specifies CASSSPPGLAGEQFF.

This rearrangement joins TRBV11-1 to TRBJ2-7; 10 bases match TRBD2. The V segment lost 3 bases and the J segment 0 bases; nucleotides outside the gene matches: 2. The germline V gene has CDR1 SGHAT and CDR2 FQDESV (reference sequence). The CDR3 has 15 residues. The CDR3 DNA sequence: TGTGCCAGCAGCTTCTCTAGCGGGAGCTCCTACGAGCAGTACTTC. Its protein is CASSFSSGSSYEQYF.

This chain links TRBV5-5 with TRBJ2-4; perhaps TRBD1 as D (6 bases). The V gene's germline CDR1 is SGHKS and CDR2 YYEKEE (reference sequence). Trimming pared 0 bases from V and 5 bases from J, leaving 6 bases between. The CDR3 has 13 amino acids. CDR3 protein: CASSLGQENIQYF. DNA for the CDR3: TGTGCCAGCAGCTTGGGACAGGAAAACATTCAGTACTTC.

The chain employs TRBV5-1 and TRBJ2-5; no clear D. Germline-derived CDR1 and CDR2 are SGHRS and YFSETQ. Trimming cost V 0 bases and J 2 bases, with 5 bases left between them. This CDR3 is 13 amino acids long. The CDR3 here is CASSLGRQETQYF. The DNA for the CDR3 is TGCGCCAGCAGCTTGGGGAGACAAGAGACCCAGTACTTC.

The chain combines TRBV2 with TRBJ1-1, with a tentative D call TRBD1 (6 bases). Trimming took off 2 bases at V and 1 base at J, with 23 bases between the two ends. Germline V gene data show CDR1 as SNHLY and CDR2 as FYNNEI. The CDR3 covers 19 residues. CDR3 region: CASSESAEGQLLRNTEAFF. The CDR3 DNA reads as TGTGCCAGCAGTGAATCGGCGGAAGGACAGCTCCTCCGGAACACTGAAGCTTTCTTT.

The genes are TRBV12-5 and TRBJ2-7; 9 positions agree with TRBD2. The CDR3 is 15 residues long. V lost 7 bases to trimming and J lost 5 bases; unmatched junction nucleotides: 12. The germline V gene has CDR1 LGHNT and CDR2 FRNRAP. In DNA, the CDR3 is TGTGCTAGTGCCCTGATGGCGGGAGGGGGTGACGAGCAGTACTTC. Amino acid sequence: CASALMAGGGDEQYF.

The chain uses TRBV27 and TRBJ2-1, with 7 positions matching TRBD2. Per germline, CDR1 MNHEY and CDR2 SMNVEV (reference sequence). CDR3 length: 15 residues. Trimming removed 5 bases from V and 1 base from J; junction bases left unmatched: 5. The CDR3 sequence: CASSKAGRSYNEQFF. In DNA, the CDR3 is TGTGCCAGCAGTAAAGCGGGAAGGTCCTACAATGAGCAGTTCTTC.